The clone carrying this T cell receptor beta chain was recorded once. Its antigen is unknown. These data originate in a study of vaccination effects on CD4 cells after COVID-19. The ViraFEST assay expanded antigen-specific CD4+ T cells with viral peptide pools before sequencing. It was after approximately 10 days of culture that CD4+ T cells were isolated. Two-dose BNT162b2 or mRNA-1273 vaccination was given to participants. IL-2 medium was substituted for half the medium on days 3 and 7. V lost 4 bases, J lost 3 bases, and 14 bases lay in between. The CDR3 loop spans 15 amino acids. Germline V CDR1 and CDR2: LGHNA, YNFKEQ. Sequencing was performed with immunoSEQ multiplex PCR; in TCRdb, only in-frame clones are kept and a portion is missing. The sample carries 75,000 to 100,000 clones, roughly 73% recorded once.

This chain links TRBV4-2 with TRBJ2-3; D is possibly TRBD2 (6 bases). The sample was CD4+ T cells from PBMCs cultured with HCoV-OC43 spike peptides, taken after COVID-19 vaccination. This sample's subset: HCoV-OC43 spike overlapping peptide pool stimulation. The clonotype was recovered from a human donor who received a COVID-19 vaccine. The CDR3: CASSLGLKGTDTQYF. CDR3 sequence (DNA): TGTGCCAGCAGCCTGGGACTTAAGGGTACAGATACGCAGTATTTT.